This T cell receptor beta chain was captured by sequencing in a study of CD8+ T cells in alopecia areata. For the study at large: Tofacitinib dosing lasted 6 to 18 months, which was then followed by 6 months off drug.

The sequencing template was cDNA reverse transcribed from extracted RNA. Produced via immunoSEQ multiplex PCR; TCRdb's table is partial and in-frame only. The table lists 90,000 to 150,000 clones, less than 45% of them singletons. Turning to this clone: The antigen remains unidentified.

There are 14 residues in the CDR3. Trimming removed 5 bases from V and 9 bases from J, with 17 bases in between. Germline-derived CDR1 and CDR2 are SNHLY and FYNNEI. Study-level points and caveats: Normal skin contains resident alphabeta T cells, and these are also sequenced in scalp samples.

Peripheral blood, together with lesional scalp punch biopsies, was collected from alopecia areata patients. The researchers isolated CD4+ and CD8+ T cells from PBMCs by sorting. The source material was CD4+ T cells sorted from blood. This TCR was recovered from a human donor with alopecia areata. This sequence joins TRBV2 and TRBJ1-5; a possible D gene is TRBD1 (5 bases). CDR3: CASSKGRDSGPQHF. In DNA form, the CDR3 reads TGTGCCAGCAGTAAGGGGCGGGACTCGGGGCCCCAGCATTTT.